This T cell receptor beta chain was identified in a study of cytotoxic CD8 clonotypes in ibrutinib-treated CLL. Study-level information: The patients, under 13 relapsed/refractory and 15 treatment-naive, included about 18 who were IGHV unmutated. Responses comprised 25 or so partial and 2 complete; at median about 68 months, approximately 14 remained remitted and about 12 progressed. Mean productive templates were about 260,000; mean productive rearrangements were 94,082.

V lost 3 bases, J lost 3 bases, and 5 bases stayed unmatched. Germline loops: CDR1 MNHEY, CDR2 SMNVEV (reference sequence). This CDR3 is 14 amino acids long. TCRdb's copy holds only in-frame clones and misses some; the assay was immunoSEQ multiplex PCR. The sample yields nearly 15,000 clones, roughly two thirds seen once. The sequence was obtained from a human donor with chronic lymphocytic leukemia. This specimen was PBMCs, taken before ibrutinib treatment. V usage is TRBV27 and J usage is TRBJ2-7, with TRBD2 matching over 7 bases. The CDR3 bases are TGTGCCAGCAGTTTCGCGGGAGCGGGCTACGAGCAGTACTTC. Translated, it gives CASSFAGAGYEQYF.